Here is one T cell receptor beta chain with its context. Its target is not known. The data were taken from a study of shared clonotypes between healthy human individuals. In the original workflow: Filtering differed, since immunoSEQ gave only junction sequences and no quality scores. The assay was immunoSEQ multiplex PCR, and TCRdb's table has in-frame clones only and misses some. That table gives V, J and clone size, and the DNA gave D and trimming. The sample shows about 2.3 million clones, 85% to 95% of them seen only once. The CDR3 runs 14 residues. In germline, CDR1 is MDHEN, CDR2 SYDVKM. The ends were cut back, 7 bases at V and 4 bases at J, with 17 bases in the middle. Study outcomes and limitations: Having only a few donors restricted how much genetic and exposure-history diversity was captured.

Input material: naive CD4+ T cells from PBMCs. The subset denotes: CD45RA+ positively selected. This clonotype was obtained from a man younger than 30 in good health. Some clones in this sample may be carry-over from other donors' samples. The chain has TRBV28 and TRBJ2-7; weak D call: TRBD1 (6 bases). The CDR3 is CASTLPGHLYEQYF. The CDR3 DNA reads TGTGCCAGCACCCTTCCGGGACACCTATACGAGCAGTACTTC.